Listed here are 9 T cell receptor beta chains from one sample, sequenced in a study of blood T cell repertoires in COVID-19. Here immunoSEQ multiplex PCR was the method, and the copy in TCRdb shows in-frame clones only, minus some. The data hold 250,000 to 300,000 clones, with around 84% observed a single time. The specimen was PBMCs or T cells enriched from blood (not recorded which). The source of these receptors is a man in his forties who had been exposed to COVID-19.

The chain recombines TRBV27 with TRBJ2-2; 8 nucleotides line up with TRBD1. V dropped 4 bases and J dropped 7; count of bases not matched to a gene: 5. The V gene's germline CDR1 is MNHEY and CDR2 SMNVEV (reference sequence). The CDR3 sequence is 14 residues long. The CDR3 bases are TGTGCCAGCAGTTCTGACAGGGGTGTCGGGGAGCTGTTTTTT. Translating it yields CASSSDRGVGELFF.

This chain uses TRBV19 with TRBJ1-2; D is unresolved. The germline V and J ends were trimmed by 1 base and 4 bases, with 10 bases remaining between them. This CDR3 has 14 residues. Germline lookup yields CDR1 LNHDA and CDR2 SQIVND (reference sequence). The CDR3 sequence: CASSIVPGSYGYTF. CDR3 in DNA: TGTGCCAGTAGTATAGTTCCGGGGTCCTATGGCTACACCTTC.

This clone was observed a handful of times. CDR3 sequence: CASSPLEGNYGYTF. Here the CDR3 DNA reads TGTGCCAGCAGCCCCCTAGAGGGTAACTATGGCTACACCTTC. The rearrangement joins TRBV4-2 to TRBJ1-2, with D unclear. The germline V gene encodes CDR1 LGHNA and CDR2 YNFKEQ. There are 14 residues in the CDR3. With 4 bases removed from V and 1 base from J, the gap between germline ends came to 10 bases.

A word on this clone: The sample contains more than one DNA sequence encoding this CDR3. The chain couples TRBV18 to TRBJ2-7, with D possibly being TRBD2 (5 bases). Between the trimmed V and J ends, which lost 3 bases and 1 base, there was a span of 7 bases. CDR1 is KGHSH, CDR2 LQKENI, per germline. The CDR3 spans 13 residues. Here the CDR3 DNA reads TGTGCCAGCTCACCGACGGGATCCTACGAGCAGTACTTC. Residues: CASSPTGSYEQYF.

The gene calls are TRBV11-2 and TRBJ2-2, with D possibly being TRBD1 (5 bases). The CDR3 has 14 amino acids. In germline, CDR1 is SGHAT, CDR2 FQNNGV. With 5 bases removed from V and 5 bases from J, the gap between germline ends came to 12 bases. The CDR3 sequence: CASSGYRGTGELFF. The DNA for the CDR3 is TGTGCCAGCAGCGGGTATAGGGGTACCGGGGAGCTGTTTTTT.

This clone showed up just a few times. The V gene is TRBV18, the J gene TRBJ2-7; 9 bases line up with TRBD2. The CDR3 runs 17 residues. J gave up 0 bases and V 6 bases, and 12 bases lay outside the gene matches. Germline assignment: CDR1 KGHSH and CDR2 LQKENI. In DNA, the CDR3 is TGTGCCAGCTCCCCTGGTATAGCGGGAGAGCACTCCTACGAGCAGTACTTC. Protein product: CASSPGIAGEHSYEQYF.

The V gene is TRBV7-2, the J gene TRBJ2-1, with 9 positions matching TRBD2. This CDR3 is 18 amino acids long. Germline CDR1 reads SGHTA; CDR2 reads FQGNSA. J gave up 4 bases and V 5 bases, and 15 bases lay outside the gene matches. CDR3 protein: CASSRQPNLAGMYNEQFF. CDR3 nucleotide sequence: TGTGCCAGCAGCCGTCAACCAAACCTAGCGGGAATGTACAATGAGCAGTTCTTC.

The CDR3 loop is CASSKDTYLNQPQHF. The CDR3 DNA follows: TGTGCCAGCAGCAAAGACACATACTTAAATCAGCCCCAGCATTTT. This chain links TRBV5-5 with TRBJ1-5; the D is unclear. Looked up from germline, CDR1 is SGHKS and CDR2 is YYEKEE (reference sequence). The CDR3 has 15 residues. V lost 4 bases, J lost 4 bases, and 15 bases lay in between.

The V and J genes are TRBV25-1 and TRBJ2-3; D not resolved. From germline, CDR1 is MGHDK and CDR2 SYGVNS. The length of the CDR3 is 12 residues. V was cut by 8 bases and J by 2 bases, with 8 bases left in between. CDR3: CASAQDTDTQYF. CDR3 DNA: TGTGCCAGCGCCCAGGACACAGATACGCAGTATTTT.